Each of the 18 T cell receptor beta chains below was sequenced from the same sample in a study of CD8+ T cells in alopecia areata (dated by TCRdb to 2016 to 2018). Library method: the immunoSEQ multiplex PCR assay. To provide template for TCR sequencing, every sample had RNA extracted and reverse transcribed into cDNA. This immuneACCESS table, as held by TCRdb, lists in-frame sequences with V and J called but not all clones. Of the missing ones, under half trace to an unresolved V gene in checked studies; the others have no known cause. This sample has around 180,000 clones in its table, and around 60% of those were observed once. 1.3% of the sample is held by the ten biggest clonotypes. The treatment or condition label of this sample denotes: oral pan-JAK inhibitor, 5-10 mg twice daily. Sequenced here: CD4+ T cells sorted from blood, sampled around week 50, from a patient treated with tofacitinib. The receptors here all came from a human donor with alopecia areata.

This clone was seen a few times. This chain links TRBV18 with TRBJ2-7; no definite D call. Trimming took off 3 bases at V and 6 bases at J, with 12 bases between the two ends. Germline CDR1 KGHSH, CDR2 LQKENI. The CDR3 consists of 13 residues. The CDR3, as DNA: TGTGCCAGCTCACCTATGGAGTTTGGCGAGCAGTACTTC. It is translated as CASSPMEFGEQYF. The full variable domain, its missing parts supplied by reference TRBV18 and TRBJ2-7, is NAGVMQNPRHLVRRRGQEARLRCSPMKGHSHVYWYRQLPEEGLKFMVYLQKENIIDESGMPKERFSAEFPKEGPSILRIQQVVRGDSAAYFCASSPMEFGEQYFGPGTRLTVT.

The chain uses TRBV30 and TRBJ1-2; 7 bases agree with TRBD1. The CDR3 sequence is 14 residues long. V dropped 3 bases and J dropped 8; count of bases not matched to a gene: 12. Germline V lookup: CDR1 GTSNPN, CDR2 SVGIG (reference sequence). The CDR3 protein is CAWRQMDRSDGYTF. Here the CDR3 DNA reads TGTGCCTGGAGACAAATGGACAGGAGCGACGGCTACACCTTC.

This chain links TRBV25-1 with TRBJ2-7, with TRBD1 matching 8 bases. The trim removed 5 bases at V and 2 bases at J, leaving 5 bases unmatched. The CDR3 has 14 amino acids. Germline-derived CDR1 and CDR2 are MGHDK and SYGVNS. The CDR3 DNA sequence: TGTGCCAGCAGTCCACCGGGACAGGCCTACGAGCAGTACTTC. This codes for CASSPPGQAYEQYF.

The J gene is TRBJ2-7, the V gene TRBV14; D is ambiguous. Germline CDR1 is SGHDN and CDR2 is FVKESK. Trimming took 1 base from V and 3 from J, leaving 4 bases between them. The CDR3 totals 12 residues. DNA of the CDR3: TGTGCCAGCAGCCAAGTAGGCTACGAGCAGTACTTC. This codes for CASSQVGYEQYF.

This clone has a handful of counts. The rearrangement links TRBV14 to TRBJ2-1; 7 bases map to TRBD1. V shed 7 bases and J 8 bases; nucleotides not matched to a gene: 8. CDR3 length: 13 residues. Germline V CDR1 and CDR2: SGHDN, FVKESK. The CDR3 nucleotides are TGTGCCAGCAACGACAGGGTTTGGGATGAGCAGTTCTTC. Translation gives CASNDRVWDEQFF. Filled out from reference TRBV14 and TRBJ2-1, the complete variable domain reads EAGVTQFPSHSVIEKGQTVTLRCDPISGHDNLYWYRRVMGKEIKFLLHFVKESKQDESGMPNNRFLAERTGGTYSTLKVQPAELEDSGVYFCASNDRVWDEQFFGPGTRLTVL.

The chain couples TRBV19 to TRBJ2-7, with 9 bases lining up with TRBD2. The junction had 5 bases not matched to a gene; V was cut back by 6 bases and J by 2 bases. The CDR3 totals 14 residues. The V gene's germline CDR1 is LNHDA and CDR2 SQIVND (reference sequence). The CDR3 DNA reads TGTGCCAGTAGATTAAGCGGGGGGCCCTACGAGCAGTACTTC. Translation gives CASRLSGGPYEQYF.

This clone was detected a few times. The chain uses TRBV29-1 and TRBJ2-3; 8 nucleotides align to TRBD1. With V trimmed by 7 bases and J by 10 bases, 16 bases remained unmatched. Germline V gene sequence: CDR1 SQVTM, CDR2 ANQGSEA. The CDR3 spans 14 residues. This CDR3 reads CSALRKTGATAQYF. The CDR3 DNA reads as TGCAGCGCGCTACGGAAGACAGGGGCAACGGCGCAGTATTTT.

The gene calls are TRBV30 and TRBJ2-1; D not certain. The CDR3 has 13 amino acids. CDR1 GTSNPN and CDR2 SVGIG come from the germline V gene (reference sequence). The V end was cut by 2 bases, the J end by 2 bases, with 7 bases between. The CDR3 loop is CAWSLSTYNEQFF. In DNA form, the CDR3 reads TGTGCCTGGAGTTTGAGCACCTACAATGAGCAGTTCTTC.

The chain recombines TRBV7-6 with TRBJ2-3; 8 nucleotides agree with TRBD2. CDR3 length: 16 amino acids. The V gene's germline CDR1 is SGHVS and CDR2 FNYEAQ. V shed 0 bases, J shed 9 bases, and the junction held 11 bases outside the gene matches. CDR3 sequence reads: CASSLAGSGDWGTQYF. CDR3 nucleotide sequence: TGTGCCAGCAGCTTAGCGGGTAGCGGGGATTGGGGGACGCAGTATTTT.

This clone has only one observation. The V gene is TRBV29-1, the J gene TRBJ1-1; 10 positions agree with TRBD1. The CDR3 sequence is 14 residues long. Germline V gives CDR1 SQVTM, CDR2 ANQGSEA. J gave up 1 base and V 4 bases, and 3 bases lay outside the gene matches. The CDR3 protein is CSVGQGAENTEAFF. For the CDR3, the DNA is TGCAGCGTTGGACAGGGGGCGGAGAACACTGAAGCTTTCTTT.

J is TRBJ2-5 and V is TRBV12-5; D unresolved. The V gene's germline CDR1 is LGHNT and CDR2 FRNRAP. This CDR3 has 11 amino acids. The V gene lost 4 bases and the J gene lost 4 bases, with 4 bases spanning the gap. The CDR3 nucleotides are TGTGCTAGTGGTTCATTAGAGACCCAGTACTTC. This translates into CASGSLETQYF.

This chain connects TRBV19 to TRBJ1-1; a weak D match, TRBD1 (6 bases). Germline CDR1 and CDR2: LNHDA and SQIVND (reference sequence). V lost 5 bases and J lost 1, with 11 bases in between. This CDR3 region has 14 residues. Written as DNA, the CDR3 is TGTGCCAGTAGTCAGGGGCAGGCGAACACTGAAGCTTTCTTT. The encoded protein is CASSQGQANTEAFF.

The chain links TRBV4-2 to TRBJ1-1; D is ambiguous. This CDR3 is built from 11 residues. Trimming took off 7 bases at V and 3 bases at J, with 6 bases between the two ends. CDR1 and CDR2 from the germline V gene are LGHNA and YNFKEQ. The CDR3 region is CASTGDTEAFF. The CDR3 DNA is TGTGCCAGCACAGGAGACACTGAAGCTTTCTTT.

The rearrangement uses TRBV29-1 and TRBJ2-1; 15 nucleotides align to TRBD2. Trimming removed 4 bases from V and 7 bases from J; junction bases left unmatched: 8. Germline V gene lookup returns CDR1 SQVTM and CDR2 ANQGSEA. The CDR3 is 16 residues long. The CDR3 reads CSVGGTSGGPGNEQFF. The DNA of the CDR3 is TGCAGCGTTGGAGGGACTAGCGGGGGGCCAGGGAATGAGCAGTTCTTC.

This clone was detected only a few times. V and J are TRBV29-1 and TRBJ2-1, with D possibly matching TRBD1 (6 bases). V lost 7 bases, J lost 7 bases, and 14 bases lay in between. This CDR3 contains 12 residues. CDR1 is SQVTM, CDR2 ANQGSEA, per germline. Here the CDR3 reads CSGASGVNEQFF. CDR3 DNA: TGCAGCGGGGCGTCAGGGGTTAATGAGCAGTTCTTC.

This chain joins TRBV18 and TRBJ1-2; 7 bases agree with TRBD1. Germline CDR1 reads KGHSH; CDR2 reads LQKENI. The CDR3 totals 14 residues. J was trimmed by 2 bases and V by 4 bases; bases with no gene match: 4. The CDR3 loop is CASSQETGNYGYTF. Here the CDR3 DNA reads TGTGCCAGCTCACAAGAGACAGGGAACTATGGCTACACCTTC.

The chain carries TRBV25-1 and TRBJ1-4; TRBD1 agrees at 7 bases. CDR3 size: 12 residues. Per the germline V gene, CDR1 is MGHDK and CDR2 is SYGVNS. V gave up 5 bases and J gave up 8 bases; unmatched junction bases: 2. The CDR3 loop reads CASSLQGEKLFF. CDR3 DNA: TGTGCCAGCAGTCTACAGGGGGAAAAACTGTTTTTT. Complete variable domain (other parts from reference TRBV25-1 and TRBJ1-4): EADIYQTPRYLVIGTGKKITLECSQTMGHDKMYWYQQDPGMELHLIHYSYGVNSTEKGDLSSESTVSRIRTEHFPLTLESARPSHTSQYLCASSLQGEKLFFGSGTQLSVL.

The chain couples TRBV5-6 to TRBJ2-7; 11 bases match TRBD1. The ends lost 0 bases at V and 5 bases at J; junction bases unmatched: 10. The CDR3 is made up of 17 amino acids. Looked up from germline, CDR1 is SGHDT and CDR2 is YYEEEE. The CDR3: CASSLGERGTGGNEQYF. CDR3 DNA sequence: TGTGCCAGCAGCTTGGGAGAAAGAGGGACAGGGGGTAACGAGCAGTACTTC. The entire variable domain, with the rest obtained from reference TRBV5-6 and TRBJ2-7, is as follows: DAGVTQSPTHLIKTRGQQVTLRCSPKSGHDTVSWYQQALGQGPQFIFQYYEEEERQRGNFPDRFSGHQFPNYSSELNVNALLLGDSALYLCASSLGERGTGGNEQYFGPGTRLTVT.